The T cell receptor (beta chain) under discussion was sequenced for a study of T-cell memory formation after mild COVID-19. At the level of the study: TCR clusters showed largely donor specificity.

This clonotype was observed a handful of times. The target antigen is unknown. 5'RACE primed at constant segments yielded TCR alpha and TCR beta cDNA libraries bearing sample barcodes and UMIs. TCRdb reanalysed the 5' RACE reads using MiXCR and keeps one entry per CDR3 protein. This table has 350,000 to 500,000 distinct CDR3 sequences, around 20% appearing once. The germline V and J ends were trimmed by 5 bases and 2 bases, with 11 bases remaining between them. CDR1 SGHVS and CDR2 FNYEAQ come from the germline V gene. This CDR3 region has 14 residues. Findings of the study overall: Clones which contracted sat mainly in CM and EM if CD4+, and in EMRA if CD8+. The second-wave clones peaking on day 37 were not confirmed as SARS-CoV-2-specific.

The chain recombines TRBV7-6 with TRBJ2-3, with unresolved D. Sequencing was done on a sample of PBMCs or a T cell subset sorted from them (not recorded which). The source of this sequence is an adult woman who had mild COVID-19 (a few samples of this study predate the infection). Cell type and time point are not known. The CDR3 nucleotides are TGTGCCAGCAGCGACATGCGACTCACAGATACGCAGTATTTT. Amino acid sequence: CASSDMRLTDTQYF.